This TCR beta chain was recorded in a study of Ad26.COV2.S vaccination and SARS-CoV-2 variants. Study-level points and caveats: Substantial breadth in spike-specific CD8+ and CD4+ T cell responses was reportedly seen after vaccination. Those who received the vaccine showed greater spike-specific TCR breadth than those given placebo.

In regard to this clone: The antigen remains unidentified.

Treatment meaning: roughly 18 received Ad26.COV2.S at low or high dose, single or two shots; roughly five received placebo; per-sample allocation not given. On day 63 after the first injection, vaccine and placebo recipients gave samples. Sequencing used immunoSEQ multiplex PCR; TCRdb keeps in-frame clones, though not all of them. The profile shows 200,000 to 300,000 clones, 87% of them singletons. This clonotype originated in a person between 18 and 65 years old who received the Ad26.COV2.S COVID-19 vaccine or a placebo. The source was peripheral blood, collected in a trial of Ad26.COV2.S vaccine versus placebo.

Here the CDR3 reads CASSKSQGVFNEQFF. The CDR3 nucleotides read TGTGCTAGCAGCAAATCCCAGGGAGTATTCAATGAGCAGTTCTTC. V usage is TRBV21-1 and J usage is TRBJ2-1. TRBV21-1 is listed as a pseudogene. The CDR3 has 15 amino acids.